What follows are 6 T cell receptor beta chains derived from one specimen sequenced in a study of early T cells in non-severe SARS-CoV-2 infection. TCRdb analysed the 5' RACE reads with MiXCR anew, one entry per CDR3 protein. Of tens of thousands of distinct CDR3 sequences listed, over 10% are singletons. Sequences were obtained from whole blood. The receptors were sampled from an adult who was a healthcare worker with PCR-confirmed SARS-CoV-2 infection or an uninfected control (not recorded which).

In this sample, this clonotype turned up many times. This chain links TRBV11-2 with TRBJ2-5, with D uncertain. The germline V gene has CDR1 SGHAT and CDR2 FQNNGV. The ends were cut back, 5 bases at V and 2 bases at J, with 12 bases in the middle. CDR3 size: 14 residues. The CDR3 DNA follows: TGTGCCAGCAGCCACTACCATGGGCAAGAGACCCAGTACTTC. The encoded protein is CASSHYHGQETQYF.

In its sample, this clonotype was seen many times. The J gene is TRBJ1-3, the V gene TRBV6-5; D is unresolved. The CDR3 has 17 residues. CDR1 MNHEY and CDR2 SVGAGI come from the germline V gene. The V and J ends lost 7 bases and 0 bases respectively, with 19 bases between them. CDR3 coding DNA: TGTGCCAGCACTCTCCTCGGTCATTCCTTCTCTGGAAACACCATATATTTT. Its protein product is CASTLLGHSFSGNTIYF.

This clonotype was counted many times. The chain is built from TRBV20-1 and TRBJ2-1; 8 nucleotides match TRBD2. The CDR3 extends over 16 amino acids. Trimming took 0 bases from V and 4 from J; bases not matched to a gene: 8. CDR1 and CDR2 from the germline V gene are DFQATT and SNEGSKA (reference sequence). The CDR3 sequence: CSARDPQAGDYNEQFF. The CDR3 DNA reads TGCAGTGCTAGAGACCCCCAAGCGGGAGATTACAATGAGCAGTTCTTC.

Only a few counts were recorded for this clonotype. This chain links TRBV20-1 with TRBJ1-2, with TRBD1 as a possible D gene (5 bases). Germline V lookup: CDR1 DFQATT, CDR2 SNEGSKA (reference sequence). The CDR3 has 13 amino acids. CDR3 region: CRATGLTVYGYTF. The CDR3 DNA follows: TGCAGGGCGACGGGACTGACGGTCTATGGCTACACCTTC.

This clonotype was counted between two and nine times. This chain connects TRBV7-9 to TRBJ1-1; D unresolved. CDR3 size: 11 residues. The V gene lost 3 bases and the J gene lost 3 bases, with 2 bases spanning the gap. The V gene's germline CDR1 is SEHNR and CDR2 FQNEAQ (reference sequence). This CDR3 reads CASSFDTEAFF. CDR3 nucleotide sequence: TGTGCCAGCAGCTTCGACACTGAAGCTTTCTTT.

This clonotype was found many times. The chain couples TRBV6-4 to TRBJ2-2; no clear D. Germline V gene sequence: CDR1 MRHNA, CDR2 SNTAGT. This CDR3 has 15 amino acids. The V end was cut by 0 bases, the J end by 7 bases, with 12 bases between. The CDR3 DNA sequence: TGTGCCAGCAGTGACTCTTCTGGCAGCAGCGGGGAGCTGTTTTTT. As protein: CASSDSSGSSGELFF.